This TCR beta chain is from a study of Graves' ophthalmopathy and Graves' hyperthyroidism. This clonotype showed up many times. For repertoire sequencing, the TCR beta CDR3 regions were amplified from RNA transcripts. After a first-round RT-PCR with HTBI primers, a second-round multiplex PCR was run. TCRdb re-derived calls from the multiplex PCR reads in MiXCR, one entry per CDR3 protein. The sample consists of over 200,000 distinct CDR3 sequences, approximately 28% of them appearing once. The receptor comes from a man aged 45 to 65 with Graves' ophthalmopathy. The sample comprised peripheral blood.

The CDR3 sequence: CALGERYGYTF. CDR3 sequence (DNA): TGTGCCCTGGGGGAACGTTATGGCTACACCTTC. The chain joins TRBV30 to TRBJ1-2; perhaps TRBD1 as D (5 bases). The germline V gene encodes CDR1 GTSNPN and CDR2 SVGIG (reference sequence). The CDR3 contains 11 residues. Trimming left V 8 bases short and J 5 bases short, with 12 bases between.